Below, 4 T cell receptor beta chains from the same sample are listed, as sequenced in a study of beta chain features in type 1 diabetes. The study reverse transcribed the entire isolated RNA, so it sequenced expressed TCRB transcripts. Sequencing used immunoSEQ multiplex PCR; TCRdb keeps in-frame clones, though not all of them. This sample carries roughly 400,000 clones, approximately 15% of them seen once, and the ten largest clones take around 0.02%. The material sequenced was naive CD4+ T cells from blood. These receptors all stem from a woman under 30 in good health.

The count of this clone is one. V and J are TRBV19 and TRBJ2-1; D possibly corresponds to TRBD2 (6 bases). The CDR3 covers 15 residues. The germline V gene encodes CDR1 LNHDA and CDR2 SQIVND (reference sequence). Trimming left V 8 bases short and J 0 bases short, with 14 bases between. The DNA for the CDR3 is TGTGCCAGTCTAAGCGGGTCTAGCTCCTACAATGAGCAGTTCTTC. It encodes CASLSGSSSYNEQFF.

The chain employs TRBV7-2 and TRBJ2-1, with 7 nucleotides matching TRBD2. Looked up from germline, CDR1 is SGHTA and CDR2 is FQGNSA. The CDR3 has 17 residues. Germline trimming cut 1 base from V and 7 bases from J; bases unmatched to any gene: 13. CDR3 coding DNA: TGTGCCAGCAGCTTAGGTCGTGGACTAGTCAGTCAGAATGAGCAGTTCTTC. Translation gives CASSLGRGLVSQNEQFF.

Remarks on this clone: The same CDR3 arises from other DNA sequences in this sample as well. This sequence joins TRBV5-1 and TRBJ1-1, with no clear D. Germline assignment: CDR1 SGHRS and CDR2 YFSETQ. This CDR3 has 15 amino acids. V lost 0 bases and J 0 bases, leaving 9 bases between the germline ends. This CDR3 reads CASSLGDGLNTEAFF. In DNA form, the CDR3 reads TGCGCCAGCAGCTTGGGAGACGGGTTGAACACTGAAGCTTTCTTT.

The genes are TRBV7-2 and TRBJ1-1; no definite D call. Trimming pared 1 base from V and 5 bases from J, leaving 26 bases between. Germline V lookup: CDR1 SGHTA, CDR2 FQGNSA. CDR3 length: 19 amino acids. The CDR3, as DNA: TGTGCCAGCAGCTTAGGTTATGCGGGGTCAGGTTGGTTTAGGACTGAAGCTTTCTTT. It yields the protein CASSLGYAGSGWFRTEAFF.